A single sample gave rise to the 7 T cell receptor beta chains below, sequenced in a study of Graves' ophthalmopathy and Graves' hyperthyroidism. The authors amplified TCR beta CDR3 regions, and they did so from RNA transcripts for repertoire sequencing. RT-PCR was first run with HTBI primers, then multiplex PCR in a second round. TCRdb redid the calling of the multiplex PCR reads with MiXCR, one entry per CDR3 protein. This table holds hundreds of thousands of distinct CDR3 sequences, around 14% found once. The source material was blood. The receptors stem from a woman in her twenties or thirties with Graves' ophthalmopathy.

In its sample, this clonotype was seen many times. This chain links TRBV24-1 with TRBJ1-2; D unresolved. V lost 2 bases and J 0 bases, leaving 12 bases between the germline ends. CDR1 KGHDR and CDR2 SFDVKD come from the germline V gene. The CDR3 has 16 amino acids. CDR3 sequence: CATSDSAGTSNYGYTF. The CDR3 DNA is TGTGCCACCAGTGATTCGGCCGGAACCTCTAACTATGGCTACACCTTC.

This clonotype was counted at least ten times. J is TRBJ1-3 and V is TRBV28; D not certain. V was clipped by 4 bases and J by 0 bases, with 4 bases between them. Germline V gene data show CDR1 as MDHEN and CDR2 as SYDVKM. CDR3 length: 13 amino acids. In DNA form, the CDR3 reads TGTGCCAGCAGTTATCCCTCTGGAAACACCATATATTTT. Protein sequence: CASSYPSGNTIYF.

The genes are TRBV19 and TRBJ1-1, with 10 positions matching TRBD1. The V and J ends lost 8 bases and 0 bases, in that order; junction bases with no gene match: 3. From germline, CDR1 is LNHDA and CDR2 SQIVND (reference sequence). The CDR3 loop spans 14 amino acids. CDR3 region: CASETGGLNTEAFF. For the CDR3, the DNA is TGTGCCAGTGAGACAGGGGGCTTGAACACTGAAGCTTTCTTT. Filled out from reference TRBV19 and TRBJ1-1, the complete variable domain reads DGGITQSPKYLFRKEGQNVTLSCEQNLNHDAMYWYRQDPGQGLRLIYYSQIVNDFQKGDIAEGYSVSREKKESFPLTVTSAQKNPTAFYLCASETGGLNTEAFFGQGTRLTVV.

On this clonotype: The junction differs from germline at one of its ends, possibly a read error. The gene calls are TRBV11-2 and TRBJ2-7; TRBD2 matches at 10 bases. Per the germline V gene, CDR1 is SGHAT and CDR2 is FQNNGV. The CDR3 consists of 19 residues. In nucleotides, the CDR3 is TGTGTCAGCAGCTTATGGCTCCGGGGGGCTAGCGGGGGATCCTACGAGCAGTACTTC. Protein: CVSSLWLRGASGGSYEQYF. Full variable domain (remainder filled in from reference TRBV11-2 and TRBJ2-7): EAGVAQSPRYKIIEKRQSVAFWCNPISGHATLYWYQQILGQGPKLLIQFQNNGVVDDSQLPKDRFSAERLKGVDSTLKIQPAKLEDSAVYLCVSSLWLRGASGGSYEQYFGPGTRLTVT.

This clonotype has a count of ten or more. The chain links TRBV12-3 or TRBV12-4 to TRBJ2-2; 12 bases map to TRBD1. This CDR3 spans 16 amino acids. V lost 5 bases to trimming and J lost 5 bases; unmatched junction nucleotides: 6. Written as DNA, the CDR3 is TGTGCCAGCAGTCCATGGGACAGGGGGCCTACCGGGGAGCTGTTTTTT. The encoded protein is CASSPWDRGPTGELFF.

This clonotype occurred many times. This chain joins TRBV2 and TRBJ1-3; tentatively, D is TRBD1 (5 bases). Trimming stripped 1 base from V and 4 bases from J, with 8 bases between. CDR1 is SNHLY and CDR2 is FYNNEI in the germline V gene. CDR3 size: 14 residues. CDR3 DNA sequence: TGTGCCAGCAGTGAAGGGGGGATCGGAAACACCATATATTTT. Residues: CASSEGGIGNTIYF.

The sample holds many counts of this clonotype. This chain connects TRBV6-2 or TRBV6-3 to TRBJ2-2; D not resolved. From germline, CDR1 is MNHEY and CDR2 SVGEGT. The germline V and J ends were trimmed by 2 bases and 1 base, with 8 bases remaining between them. CDR3 size: 15 residues. CDR3 sequence: CASSYAWRNTGELFF. CDR3 nucleotides: TGTGCCAGCAGTTACGCTTGGAGGAACACCGGGGAGCTGTTTTTT.